A selection of T cell receptor beta chains follows, all from one sample in a study of blood T cells in healthy people across ages. One entry per CDR3 protein results from TCRdb running MiXCR on the 5' RACE reads. Among 1.5 million to 2 million distinct CDR3 sequences listed, roughly 30% were seen once. Sequenced sample: blood. Every receptor here comes from a woman under 40 in good health. Both conserved end residues are part of each CDR3. D genes are given only for firm matches. A clone size is listed for some rows: how often the clone was seen (once, few, many), or a class if it is expanded.

D gene,V gene,clone size,J gene,CDR3 protein,CDR3 DNA
-,TRBV5-6,-,TRBJ1-6,CASSSQVEGVTALHF,TGTGCCAGCAGCTCACAGGTGGAGGGGGTAACAGCCCTCCACTTT
-,TRBV20-1,-,TRBJ2-1,CSASSPNTYNEQFF,TGCAGTGCTAGTAGTCCCAACACCTACAATGAGCAGTTCTTC
-,TRBV5-1,few,TRBJ2-3,CASSFFEDLTDTQYF,TGCGCCAGCAGCTTTTTTGAGGATCTGACAGATACGCAGTATTTT
TRBD1,TRBV29-1,-,TRBJ1-1,CSVGRGQSTEAFF,TGCAGCGTTGGAAGGGGGCAAAGCACTGAAGCTTTCTTT
-,TRBV2,-,TRBJ2-7,CASSNWEDYEQYF,TGTGCCAGCAGTAACTGGGAGGACTACGAGCAGTACTTC
-,TRBV20-1,few,TRBJ1-2,CSATDSSNYGYTF,TGCAGTGCAACCGACTCTTCTAACTATGGCTACACCTTC
TRBD1,TRBV20-1,many,TRBJ1-2,CSATGGNYGYTF,TGCAGTGCCACAGGGGGCAACTATGGCTACACCTTC
-,TRBV24-1,-,TRBJ2-1,CATTSHRSRDPYEQFF,TGTGCCACCACTTCCCACCGCAGCCGAGATCCGTATGAGCAGTTCTTC
TRBD1,TRBV6-6,few,TRBJ1-4,CASSQGQGGEKRFF,TGTGCCAGCAGTCAGGGACAGGGGGGTGAAAAACGGTTTTTT
-,TRBV6-2/TRBV6-3,-,TRBJ2-7,CASSRQEGYYEQYF,TGTGCCAGCAGCCGGCAGGAGGGGTACTACGAGCAGTACTTC
TRBD1,TRBV29-1,many,TRBJ2-7,CSVVGLDRVSFEQYF,TGCAGCGTCGTGGGCCTCGACAGGGTATCGTTCGAGCAGTACTTC
-,TRBV20-1,few,TRBJ1-1,CSAAPTGIRNTEAFF,TGCAGTGCTGCCCCGACAGGTATCAGGAACACTGAAGCTTTCTTT
TRBD2,TRBV2,-,TRBJ2-5,CASRPPSGGPLETQYF,TGTGCCAGCAGGCCTCCTTCGGGGGGGCCCCTGGAGACCCAGTACTTC
TRBD1,TRBV27,-,TRBJ1-2,CASSHPTGGRHYGYTF,TGTGCCAGCAGTCACCCGACAGGGGGCAGACACTATGGCTACACCTTC
-,TRBV5-1,many,TRBJ2-7,CASSRDRFPSYEQYF,TGCGCCAGCAGCCGCGACAGGTTCCCATCCTACGAGCAGTACTTC
-,TRBV12-3/TRBV12-4,many,TRBJ2-7,CASSSWQESDSDEQYF,TGTGCCAGCAGTTCCTGGCAAGAGTCAGATTCGGACGAGCAGTACTTC
-,TRBV27,-,TRBJ2-5,CASSLSVGQGETQYF,TGTGCCAGCAGTTTATCAGTCGGGCAGGGGGAGACCCAGTACTTC
TRBD2,TRBV12-3/TRBV12-4,many,TRBJ2-7,CASRSGGADEQYF,TGTGCCAGCAGGAGCGGGGGGGCCGACGAGCAGTACTTC
-,TRBV4-3,many,TRBJ1-4,CASSDSTNEKLFF,TGCGCCAGCAGCGACAGCACTAATGAAAAACTGTTTTTT
TRBD2,TRBV12-3/TRBV12-4,many,TRBJ2-7,CASSPSGRFNEQYF,TGTGCCAGCAGTCCTAGCGGGAGATTCAACGAGCAGTACTTC
-,TRBV10-1,few,TRBJ2-3,CASSGESGTSTDTQYF,TGCGCCAGCAGTGGGGAGTCGGGAACTAGCACAGATACGCAGTATTTT
-,TRBV2,few,TRBJ2-7,CASRTGFDRIDEQYF,TGTGCCAGCAGAACGGGCTTCGACCGAATAGACGAGCAGTACTTC
-,TRBV20-1,many,TRBJ2-7,CSATSRSYEQYF,TGCAGTGCAACTAGCAGGTCCTACGAGCAGTACTTC
-,TRBV10-2,-,TRBJ2-1,CASKDLVEQFF,TGCGCCAGCAAAGACTTGGTTGAGCAGTTCTTC
TRBD2,TRBV19,few,TRBJ2-5,CASSIGLAAYNEQYF,TGTGCCAGTAGTATTGGACTAGCGGCCTACAATGAGCAGTACTTC
-,TRBV11-2,once,TRBJ2-1,CASSFNNPAAIQETQFF,TGTGCCAGCAGTTTTAACAACCCGGCAGCCATCCAAGAGACCCAGTTCTTC
-,TRBV28,-,TRBJ2-6,CASSFSGWRANVLTF,TGTGCCAGCAGTTTTTCAGGGTGGAGGGCCAACGTCCTGACTTTC
TRBD1,TRBV14,few,TRBJ1-2,CASSAQGFGYGYTF,TGTGCCAGCAGCGCACAGGGGTTTGGGTATGGCTACACCTTC
TRBD1,TRBV7-3,few,TRBJ2-1,CASSSTGGALNEQFF,TGTGCCAGCAGCTCTACAGGGGGCGCGCTCAATGAGCAGTTCTTC
-,TRBV6-4,once,TRBJ2-3,CASRDDGQGSTDTQYF,TGTGCCAGCAGGGATGATGGCCAGGGATCCACAGATACGCAGTATTTT
TRBD2,TRBV20-1,few,TRBJ2-7,CGAPMGASGRYEQYF,TGCGGTGCCCCTATGGGAGCTAGCGGCCGCTACGAGCAGTACTTC
-,TRBV18,-,TRBJ2-1,CASSPPGLGIKRGEQFF,TGTGCCAGCTCACCACCGGGGCTAGGGATAAAGAGGGGCGAGCAGTTCTTC
TRBD1,TRBV9,few,TRBJ2-1,CASSVSETGGCREQFF,TGTGCCAGCAGCGTCTCCGAGACAGGGGGCTGTCGGGAGCAGTTCTTC
-,TRBV30,few,TRBJ1-6,CADAGSYNSPLHF,TGTGCCGACGCAGGGTCCTATAATTCACCCCTCCACTTT
-,TRBV5-1,few,TRBJ1-4,CASSLQQTTNEKLFF,TGCGCCAGCAGCCTCCAACAGACAACTAATGAAAAACTGTTTTTT
-,TRBV6-2/TRBV6-3,-,TRBJ2-5,CASSPRSPQETQYF,TGTGCCAGCAGTCCACGGAGCCCACAAGAGACCCAGTACTTC
-,TRBV28,many,TRBJ2-5,CASTVGIEQTQYF,TGTGCCAGCACCGTGGGGATAGAGCAGACCCAGTACTTC
-,TRBV12-3/TRBV12-4,-,TRBJ2-1,CASSLGMDGGQFF,TGTGCCAGCAGTTTAGGTATGGACGGTGGGCAGTTCTTC
-,TRBV28,few,TRBJ2-1,CASSPPRDMGWFF,TGTGCCAGCAGTCCTCCCCGGGACATGGGGTGGTTCTTC
TRBD2,TRBV28,few,TRBJ2-5,CASSFGLAGGRKTQYF,TGTGCCAGCAGTTTTGGACTAGCGGGGGGAAGGAAGACCCAGTACTTC
TRBD2,TRBV9,-,TRBJ2-1,CASSPATGGAYNEQFF,TGTGCCAGCAGCCCAGCTACGGGGGGGGCCTACAATGAGCAGTTCTTC
TRBD2,TRBV6-6,few,TRBJ2-1,CASSPRGGYDEQFF,TGTGCCAGCAGTCCCCGGGGGGGTTACGATGAGCAGTTCTTC
-,TRBV12-3/TRBV12-4,-,TRBJ2-7,CASSYAGNRAGEQYF,TGTGCCAGCAGTTATGCGGGGAACAGGGCTGGCGAGCAGTACTTC
TRBD1,TRBV12-3/TRBV12-4,few,TRBJ2-3,CASSSLGQRTDTQYF,TGTGCCAGCAGCTCCTTGGGACAGCGAACAGATACGCAGTATTTT
-,TRBV7-2,-,TRBJ2-7,CASSTWTVLEQYF,TGTGCCAGCAGCACCTGGACGGTCCTCGAGCAGTACTTC
-,TRBV19,-,TRBJ2-3,CVSSPPPADTQYF,TGTGTCAGTAGTCCTCCTCCGGCAGATACGCAGTATTTT